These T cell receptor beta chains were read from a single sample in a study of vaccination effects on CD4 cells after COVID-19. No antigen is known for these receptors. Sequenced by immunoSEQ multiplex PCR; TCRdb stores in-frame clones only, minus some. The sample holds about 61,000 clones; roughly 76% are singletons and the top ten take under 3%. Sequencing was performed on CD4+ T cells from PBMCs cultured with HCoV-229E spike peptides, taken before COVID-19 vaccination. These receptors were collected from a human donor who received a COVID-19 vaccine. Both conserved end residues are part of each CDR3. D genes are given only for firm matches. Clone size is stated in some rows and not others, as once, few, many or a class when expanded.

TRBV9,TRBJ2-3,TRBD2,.,TGTGCCAGCAGCGGAGCTAGCGGGGGAAGAGATACGCAGTATTTT,CASSGASGGRDTQYF
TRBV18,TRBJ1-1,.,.,TGTGCCAGCTCACCGCGGACGGCTGGGACTGAAGCTTTCTTT,CASSPRTAGTEAFF
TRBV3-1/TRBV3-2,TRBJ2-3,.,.,TGTGCCAGCAGCCAAGTTCGTAGTTCGGCAGATACGCAGTATTTT,CASSQVRSSADTQYF
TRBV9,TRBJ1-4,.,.,TGTGCCAGCAGCGCCCCCAGGGGCCTAACTGAAAAACTGTTTTTT,CASSAPRGLTEKLFF
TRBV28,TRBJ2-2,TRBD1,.,TGTGCCACCCGGGACAGGGGGCTGGATACCGGGGAGCTGTTTTTT,CATRDRGLDTGELFF
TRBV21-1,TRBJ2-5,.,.,TGTGCCAGCAGCCTCCAGGCGCGCCAAGAGACCCAGTACTTC,CASSLQARQETQYF
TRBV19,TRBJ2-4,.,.,TGTGCCGCGAGAGCGCCAGGGGCAAACATTCAGTACTTC,CAARAPGANIQYF
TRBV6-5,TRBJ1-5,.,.,TGTGCCAGCCAGTGGCAAAATCAGCCCCAGCATTTT,CASQWQNQPQHF
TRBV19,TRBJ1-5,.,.,TGTGCCAGTAGTATTTATGTTTATAGCAATCAGCCCCAGCATTTT,CASSIYVYSNQPQHF
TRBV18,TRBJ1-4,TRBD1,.,TGTGCCAGCTCACGCCAAACAGGGGAGACGGCAAAACTGTTTTTT,CASSRQTGETAKLFF
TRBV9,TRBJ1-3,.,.,TGTGCCAGCAGCGCGAGGAGGGATGTTGGAAACACCATATATTTT,CASSARRDVGNTIYF
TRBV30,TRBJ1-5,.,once,TGTGCCTGGAGTTCACGGGGTCAGCCCCAGCATTTT,CAWSSRGQPQHF